This entry describes one T cell receptor (beta chain). What it recognizes is unknown. The sample belongs to a study of radiation and T cells in renal cell carcinoma. Study findings and constraints: From baseline, blood top tumor clonotypes peaked at 2 weeks post-radiation. Pretreatment tumor biopsies were lacking, so baseline clonotypes are unknown.

This sample's time point: blood 4 weeks post-SBRT, at nephrectomy. Sample treatment: 15 Gy SBRT to primary tumor, nephrectomy 4 weeks later. Nephrectomy followed 15 Gy stereotactic body radiation by 4 weeks. Blood was sampled at baseline, 2 weeks and 4 weeks after SBRT. CDR1 and CDR2 (germline): LNHDA, SQIVND (reference sequence). V was pared by 5 bases and J by 5 bases, with 21 bases between. This CDR3 region has 16 residues. Only in-frame clones appear in the TCRdb table, and some are missing; sequencing was by immunoSEQ multiplex PCR. The sample yields some 81,000 clones, 80% to 90% seen once. The chain uses TRBV19 and TRBJ1-1; no reliable D call. The clonotype comes from a woman in her seventies with renal cell carcinoma. Here the sequenced sample was blood, taken from a patient whose treatment included radiotherapy and nephrectomy. This CDR3 reads CASSGYIGILDTEAFF. The CDR3 DNA sequence: TGTGCCAGTAGTGGATATATTGGGATACTTGATACTGAAGCTTTCTTT.